Below, 12 T cell receptor beta chains from the same sample are listed, as sequenced in a study of T cells after yellow fever vaccination. TCRdb re-analysed the 5' RACE reads in MiXCR, keeping a single row per CDR3 protein. The sample lists 100,000 to 150,000 distinct CDR3 sequences, 8% to 10% occurring once. This sample comprised CD8+ T cells sorted from PBMCs, obtained on the day of the yellow fever booster vaccination. Source of these receptors: a man younger than 35 who received the YFV17D yellow fever vaccine.

V is TRBV12-3 or TRBV12-4 and J is TRBJ1-5; D not certain. V gave up 8 bases and J gave up 1 base, with 12 bases separating them. The CDR3 length is 14 residues. Written as DNA, the CDR3 is TGTGCCAGCCGCCTCCAAGGCAGCAATCAGCCCCAGCATTTT. It translates to CASRLQGSNQPQHF.

With regard to this clonotype: A much larger clonotype is one base distant, so this may be a read error. The rearrangement joins TRBV4-1 to TRBJ2-2; a weak D match, TRBD2 (6 bases). CDR3 size: 14 residues. Trimming cost V 6 bases and J 5 bases, with 13 bases left between them. CDR1 and CDR2 from the germline V gene are MGHRA and YSYEKL. CDR3 amino acids: CASSHNRGTGELFF. Here the CDR3 DNA reads TGCGCCAGCAGTCATAATCGGGGGACCGGGGAGCTGTTTTTT.

This clonotype was seen only a few times. J is TRBJ2-5 and V is TRBV29-1; no clear D. CDR1 is SQVTM, CDR2 ANQGSEA, per germline. The CDR3 spans 13 residues. Trimming shortened V by 3 bases and J by 4 bases, and 12 bases separated the two germline ends. The CDR3 here is CSVEVGLGETQYF. CDR3 nucleotides: TGCAGCGTTGAGGTTGGGTTGGGAGAGACCCAGTACTTC.

This clonotype appeared a few times. The gene calls are TRBV4-3 and TRBJ2-1; the D gene is possibly TRBD2 (7 bases). From germline, CDR1 is LGHNA and CDR2 YSLEER. Between the trimmed V and J ends, which lost 3 bases and 6 bases, there was a span of 12 bases. The CDR3 runs 14 residues. CDR3 nucleotide sequence: TGCGCCAGCAGCCACGGGGGGCTGAGCAATGAGCAGTTCTTC. This codes for CASSHGGLSNEQFF.

In this sample, this clonotype turned up a few times. The V and J genes are TRBV10-3 and TRBJ2-3; 7 nucleotides agree with TRBD2. The junction had 10 bases not matched to a gene; V was cut back by 3 bases and J by 4 bases. The CDR3 runs to 16 residues. CDR1 is ENHRY, CDR2 SYGVKD, per germline. The CDR3 here is CAISDLTSDPADTQYF. The DNA of the CDR3 is TGTGCCATCAGTGACTTAACTAGCGACCCGGCAGATACGCAGTATTTT.

V usage is TRBV14 and J usage is TRBJ2-5, with 9 bases that match TRBD1. The ends lost 1 base at V and 5 bases at J; junction bases unmatched: 8. This CDR3 is built from 16 residues. Germline V gene lookup returns CDR1 SGHDN and CDR2 FVKESK. This chain's CDR3 is CASSQANRGPRETQYF. The CDR3 nucleotides are TGTGCCAGCAGCCAAGCTAACAGGGGGCCTCGGGAGACCCAGTACTTC.

This clonotype showed up just a few times. The chain uses TRBV4-1 and TRBJ2-3, with TRBD2 as a possible D gene (5 bases). With 3 bases removed from V and 5 bases from J, the gap between germline ends came to 15 bases. Germline-derived CDR1 and CDR2 are MGHRA and YSYEKL. The CDR3 sequence is 15 residues long. For the CDR3, the DNA is TGCGCCAGCAGCCACACTAGTAAAGGCGAAGATACGCAGTATTTT. Translating it yields CASSHTSKGEDTQYF.

This chain links TRBV4-2 with TRBJ2-7; 9 nucleotides match TRBD1. The length of the CDR3 is 14 residues. Germline lookup yields CDR1 LGHNA and CDR2 YNFKEQ. Germline trimming cut 4 bases from V and 7 bases from J; bases unmatched to any gene: 8. CDR3 in amino acids: CASSLPGTGHEQYF. The CDR3 DNA reads as TGTGCCAGCAGCCTCCCCGGGACAGGGCATGAGCAGTACTTC.

This chain uses TRBV7-9 with TRBJ2-2, with 10 bases lining up with TRBD2. With 5 bases clipped from V and 1 base from J, the junction kept 7 bases outside the gene matches. Germline lookup yields CDR1 SEHNR and CDR2 FQNEAQ (reference sequence). The CDR3 is 17 amino acids. The CDR3 nucleotides are TGTGCCAGCAGCCCATCTAGCGGGGGACAGAACACCGGGGAGCTGTTTTTT. This sequence encodes CASSPSSGGQNTGELFF.

This clonotype has only a few counts. The chain joins TRBV3-1 to TRBJ2-1; D unresolved. The V end lost 1 base, the J end lost 0 bases, and 7 bases lay between the germline ends. There are 15 residues in the CDR3. Germline V gives CDR1 LGHDT, CDR2 YNNKEL (reference sequence). In DNA form, the CDR3 reads TGTGCCAGCAGCCAAGGCGTTAGCTCCTACAATGAGCAGTTCTTC. This sequence encodes CASSQGVSSYNEQFF.

This clonotype turned up a few times. V is TRBV27 and J is TRBJ1-2; 11 bases map to TRBD1. CDR3 length equals 14 residues. Germline trimming cut 6 bases from V and 4 bases from J; bases unmatched to any gene: 4. The V gene's germline CDR1 is MNHEY and CDR2 SMNVEV (reference sequence). The CDR3 sequence is CASSRDRGSYGYTF. The CDR3 DNA reads TGTGCCAGCAGCCGGGACAGGGGGTCCTATGGCTACACCTTC.

The chain has TRBV7-3 and TRBJ2-1; 10 nucleotides line up with TRBD2. Germline V gene sequence: CDR1 SGHTA, CDR2 FQGTGA. The CDR3 loop spans 15 amino acids. Trimming at V came to 5 bases and at J to 4 bases, leaving 5 bases not matched to a gene. The CDR3 coding sequence is TGTGCCAGCAGCCAACTAGCGGGGATTTACAATGAGCAGTTCTTC. This translates into CASSQLAGIYNEQFF. Full variable domain (outside the CDR3, taken from reference TRBV7-3 and TRBJ2-1): GAGVSQTPSNKVTEKGKYVELRCDPISGHTALYWYRQSLGQGPEFLIYFQGTGAADDSGLPNDRFFAVRPEGSVSTLKIQRTERGDSAVYLCASSQLAGIYNEQFFGPGTRLTVL.